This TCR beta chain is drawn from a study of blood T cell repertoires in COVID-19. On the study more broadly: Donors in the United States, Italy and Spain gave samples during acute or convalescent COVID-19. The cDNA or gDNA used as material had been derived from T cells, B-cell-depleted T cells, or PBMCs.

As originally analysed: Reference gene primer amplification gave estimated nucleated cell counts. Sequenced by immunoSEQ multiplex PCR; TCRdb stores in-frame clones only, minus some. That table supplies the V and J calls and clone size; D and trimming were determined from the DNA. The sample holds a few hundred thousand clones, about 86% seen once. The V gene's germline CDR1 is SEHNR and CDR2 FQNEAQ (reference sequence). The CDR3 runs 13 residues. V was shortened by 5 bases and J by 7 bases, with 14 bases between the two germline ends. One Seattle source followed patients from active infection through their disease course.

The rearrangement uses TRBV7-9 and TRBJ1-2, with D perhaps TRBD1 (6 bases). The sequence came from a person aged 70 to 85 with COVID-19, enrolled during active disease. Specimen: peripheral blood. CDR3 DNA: TGTGCCAGCAGCCAGGAACAGGGTGGTGGCTACACCTTC. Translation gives CASSQEQGGGYTF. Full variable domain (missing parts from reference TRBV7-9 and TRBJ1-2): DTGVSQNPRHKITKRGQNVTFRCDPISEHNRLYWYRQTLGQGPEFLTYFQNEAQLEKSRLLSDRFSAERPKGSFSTLEIQRTEQGDSAMYLCASSQEQGGGYTFGSGTRLTVV.